This T cell receptor beta chain is from a study of breast tumors, draining lymph nodes, adjacent tissues (TCRdb year 2016). As for the study more broadly: The study compared TCR beta repertoires across tumor, adjacent nontumor tissue and axillary lymph nodes from breast cancer patients. In human breast cancer, the study set out to evaluate how tumor, surrounding tissue and draining lymph node repertoires relate to one another and whether T cells may move between these sites.

Sequencing was carried out with an Illumina HiSeq 2000. Multiplex PCR amplification was used to generate the TCR beta chain libraries. The amplified TCR beta chain products were analyzed by high-throughput sequencing. Using fastp trimming at Q25 and MiXCR clonotype assembly, TCRdb reanalyzed the public sequencing data and kept in-frame beta chains. Each entry merges the rows of one CDR3 protein and shows their most common DNA and genes. In this sample the table shows about 110,000 distinct CDR3 sequences, around 30% of which occur a single time. Together, the top ten hold about 6% of the sample. The full study reports these points: Tumors showed preferential V and J gene usage, and their T-cell repertoire diversity fell below that of lymph nodes yet above that of nontumor tissue. Tumor and nontumor tissue repertoires were found to be significantly more similar in luminal-like than in basal-like breast cancer. Rather than being directly demonstrated, the conclusion that tumor T cells originate in lymph nodes was presented as consistent with a hypothesis. The data were considered consistent with the idea that most tumor T cells come from the lymph node and then expand in tumor tissue.

In this sample, this clonotype turned up many times. The antigen this receptor binds is unknown. Within one base of it there is no much larger clone, and no base qualities were kept. The axillary draining lymph nodes of breast cancer patients were the source of the lymph node samples. Specimen: axillary lymph node tissue. The clonotype originates from a female donor with breast cancer. Some clones in this sample may be carry-over from other donors' samples.

The CDR3 here reads CASSQEPRKTNEKLFF. The bases read TGTGCCAGCAGCCAAGAGCCACGGAAAACTAATGAAAAACTGTTTTTT. Here the chain combines TRBV4-2 and TRBJ1-4, with the identity of the D gene unclear. A distance of 9 bases separates the germline ends of V and J, which lose 0 bases and 1 base respectively. The CDR3 holds 16 amino acids from the cysteine to the phenylalanine. CDR3 DNA only is kept here, 48 bases in frame from base 1. The germline V gene supplies CDR1 LGHNA and CDR2 YNFKEQ.